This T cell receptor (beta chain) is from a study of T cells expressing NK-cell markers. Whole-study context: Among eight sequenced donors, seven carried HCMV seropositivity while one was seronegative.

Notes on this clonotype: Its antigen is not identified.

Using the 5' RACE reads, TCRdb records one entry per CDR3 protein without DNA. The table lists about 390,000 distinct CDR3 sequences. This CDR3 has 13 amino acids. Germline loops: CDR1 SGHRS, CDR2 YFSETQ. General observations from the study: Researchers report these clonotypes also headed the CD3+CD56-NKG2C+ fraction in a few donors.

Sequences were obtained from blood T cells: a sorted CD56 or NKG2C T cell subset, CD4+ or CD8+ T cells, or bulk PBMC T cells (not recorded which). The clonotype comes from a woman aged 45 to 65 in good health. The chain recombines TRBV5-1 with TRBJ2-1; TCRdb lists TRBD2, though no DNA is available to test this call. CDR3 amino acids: CASSLGGRNEQFF.